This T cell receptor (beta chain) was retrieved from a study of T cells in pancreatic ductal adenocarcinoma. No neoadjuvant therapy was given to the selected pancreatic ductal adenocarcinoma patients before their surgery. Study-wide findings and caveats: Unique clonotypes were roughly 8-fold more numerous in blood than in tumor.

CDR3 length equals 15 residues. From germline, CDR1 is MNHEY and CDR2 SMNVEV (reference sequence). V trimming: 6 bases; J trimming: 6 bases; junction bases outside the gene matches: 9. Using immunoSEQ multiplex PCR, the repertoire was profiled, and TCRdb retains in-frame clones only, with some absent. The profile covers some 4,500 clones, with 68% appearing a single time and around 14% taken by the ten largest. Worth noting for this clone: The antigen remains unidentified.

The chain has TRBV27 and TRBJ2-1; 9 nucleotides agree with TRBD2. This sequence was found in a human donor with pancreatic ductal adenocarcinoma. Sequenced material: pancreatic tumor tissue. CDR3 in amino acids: CASSGGGGVINEQFF. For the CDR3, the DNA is TGTGCCAGCAGCGGCGGGGGGGGCGTAATCAATGAGCAGTTCTTC.